Shown below are 17 T cell receptor beta chains from a single sample sequenced in a study of blood T cell repertoires in COVID-19. Only in-frame clones appear in the TCRdb table, and some are missing; sequencing was by immunoSEQ multiplex PCR. Among some 97,000 clones, just over 90% were seen once, and the ten largest hold 2.1%. Sequenced material: peripheral blood. Every receptor here comes from a man aged 50 to 60 with active COVID-19.

This chain joins TRBV6-5 and TRBJ1-1; maybe TRBD1 (6 bases). This CDR3 has 13 amino acids. Looked up from germline, CDR1 is MNHEY and CDR2 is SVGAGI. The V end was cut by 7 bases, the J end by 8 bases, with 17 bases between. The CDR3 DNA reads TGTGCCAGCACCCTCGGCGTCGGACAGGAAGCTTTCTTT. Amino acid sequence: CASTLGVGQEAFF.

This rearrangement joins TRBV23-1 to TRBJ1-4, with TRBD1 matching 8 bases. TRBV23-1 is filed as an ORF, its function uncertain. With 2 bases clipped from V and 0 bases from J, the junction kept 14 bases outside the gene matches. The CDR3 covers 20 residues. CDR3 DNA: TGCGCCAGCAGTCAACCCGGACAGGGAAGATTCCAAGCAACTAATGAAAAACTGTTTTTT. Translation: CASSQPGQGRFQATNEKLFF.

The V gene is TRBV7-9, the J gene TRBJ2-1; D perhaps matches TRBD1 (5 bases). Germline assignment: CDR1 SEHNR and CDR2 FQNEAQ (reference sequence). V was shortened by 1 base and J by 5 bases, with 9 bases between the two germline ends. The CDR3 is 14 residues long. DNA of the CDR3: TGTGCCAGCAGCTTAGAGGGGTTGGACAATGAGCAGTTCTTC. Translated: CASSLEGLDNEQFF.

The rearrangement links TRBV9 to TRBJ2-2, with a weak D call TRBD2 (6 bases). V was trimmed by 0 bases and J by 5 bases, leaving 14 bases between them. This CDR3 spans 16 amino acids. The germline gives CDR1 SGDLS, CDR2 YYNGEE. CDR3 protein: CASSVGLRGETGELFF. In nucleotides, the CDR3 is TGTGCCAGCAGCGTAGGCTTACGCGGGGAAACCGGGGAGCTGTTTTTT. Supplemented by reference TRBV9 and TRBJ2-2, the full variable domain reads DSGVTQTPKHLITATGQRVTLRCSPRSGDLSVYWYQQSLDQGLQFLIQYYNGEERAKGNILERFSAQQFPDLHSELNLSSLELGDSALYFCASSVGLRGETGELFFGEGSRLTVL.

As to this clone: Other DNA sequences from this sample encode an identical CDR3 as well. The CDR3 region is CASSEGGSSYNEQFF. The CDR3 DNA reads as TGTGCCAGCAGTGAAGGCGGAAGCTCCTACAATGAGCAGTTCTTC. V is TRBV6-1 and J is TRBJ2-1; D gene uncertain. V was shortened by 1 base and J by 0 bases, with 7 bases between the two germline ends. The germline V gene has CDR1 MNHNS and CDR2 SASEGT. The CDR3 is 15 residues long.

J is TRBJ2-2 and V is TRBV3-1 (or the pseudogene TRBV3-2), with 8 nucleotides matching TRBD2. CDR3 length equals 16 residues. The V gene's germline CDR1 is LGHDT and CDR2 YNNKEL (reference sequence). V lost 4 bases, J lost 4 bases, and 8 bases stayed unmatched. DNA for the CDR3: TGTGCCAGCAGCCGCGGGACTAGGGGCAGCACCGGGGAGCTGTTTTTT. Translation gives CASSRGTRGSTGELFF.

This chain joins TRBV5-1 and TRBJ2-2, with 9 bases fitting TRBD1. The CDR3 extends over 16 amino acids. J was trimmed by 3 bases and V by 2 bases; bases with no gene match: 5. Germline V gene data show CDR1 as SGHRS and CDR2 as YFSETQ. The CDR3 loop is CASSFGTGRDTGELFF. CDR3 nucleotide sequence: TGCGCCAGCAGCTTCGGGACAGGGAGGGACACCGGGGAGCTGTTTTTT.

A few counts support this clone. The genes are TRBV19 and TRBJ1-2; weak D call: TRBD1 (6 bases). Between the trimmed V and J ends, which lost 3 bases and 3 bases, there was a span of 14 bases. Germline values: CDR1 LNHDA, CDR2 SQIVND (reference sequence). CDR3 length equals 15 residues. For the CDR3, the DNA is TGTGCCAGTAGTATCGGACAGTTTCTCCACTATGGCTACACCTTC. Amino acids: CASSIGQFLHYGYTF.

J is TRBJ1-4 and V is TRBV3-1 (or the pseudogene TRBV3-2), with TRBD1 identical over 10 bases. The V gene's germline CDR1 is LGHDT and CDR2 YNNKEL (reference sequence). This CDR3 region has 15 residues. With V trimmed by 4 bases and J by 6 bases, 5 bases remained unmatched. The CDR3 region has the DNA TGTGCCAGCAGCCCTTTCGGACAGGGGGATGAAAAACTGTTTTTT. The encoded protein is CASSPFGQGDEKLFF.

The rearrangement uses TRBV3-1 (or the pseudogene TRBV3-2) and TRBJ2-1, with TRBD2 matching over 10 bases. The CDR3 consists of 16 residues. From germline, CDR1 is LGHDT and CDR2 YNNKEL (reference sequence). After removal of 3 bases from V and 4 bases from J, the junction contained 6 bases not matched to a gene. CDR3 protein: CASSHSTSGKYNEQFF. In DNA, the CDR3 is TGTGCCAGCAGCCATTCAACTAGCGGGAAATACAATGAGCAGTTCTTC.

The chain has TRBV9 and TRBJ2-1; 8 bases match TRBD2. J was trimmed by 1 base and V by 4 bases; bases with no gene match: 4. This CDR3 region has 15 residues. Germline CDR1 is SGDLS and CDR2 is YYNGEE. In DNA, the CDR3 is TGTGCCAGCAGCACCCGGGGGGGGTCCTACAATGAGCAGTTCTTC. Amino acid sequence: CASSTRGGSYNEQFF.

The chain combines TRBV19 with TRBJ1-1, with 8 bases aligning to TRBD1. V lost 5 bases and J lost 11; bases outside the gene matches: 7. Germline assignment: CDR1 LNHDA and CDR2 SQIVND (reference sequence). The CDR3 loop spans 12 amino acids. CDR3 sequence (DNA): TGTGCCAGTAGTGTGGACAGGGCGAGGGCTTTCTTT. Encoded protein: CASSVDRARAFF.

V is TRBV2 and J is TRBJ2-5, with D maybe TRBD1 (6 bases). CDR1 and CDR2 (germline): SNHLY, FYNNEI. The CDR3 totals 15 residues. V lost 4 bases and J lost 1, with 13 bases in between. CDR3 nucleotide sequence: TGTGCCAGCAGTGTTGACAGAGGGGGCCAAGAGACCCAGTACTTC. This sequence encodes CASSVDRGGQETQYF.

V is TRBV28 and J is TRBJ1-2; weak D call: TRBD1 (6 bases). This CDR3 has 14 amino acids. Per the germline V gene, CDR1 is MDHEN and CDR2 is SYDVKM. Trimming removed 6 bases from V and 5 bases from J, with 16 bases in between. CDR3 residues: CASRSPRGRYGYTF. In nucleotides, the CDR3 is TGTGCCAGCAGATCTCCCAGGGGTCGGTATGGCTACACCTTC.

Points on this clone: Mismatch with germline at one junction end may stem from a read error. The CDR3 sequence is CRANRGDEQFF. The CDR3 DNA follows: TGCAGGGCTAACAGGGGAGATGAGCAGTTCTTC. V gene TRBV20-1 combines with J gene TRBJ2-1; TRBD1 aligns across 7 bases. This CDR3 is built from 11 residues. Per germline, CDR1 DFQATT and CDR2 SNEGSKA (reference sequence).

The CDR3 loop reads CASSKGGRVRNEQFF. As DNA, the CDR3 is TGTGCCAGCAGTAAGGGGGGGAGGGTCCGCAATGAGCAGTTCTTC. The rearrangement joins TRBV6-5 to TRBJ2-1, with D perhaps matching TRBD2 (7 bases). V was clipped by 5 bases and J by 6 bases, with 17 bases between them. Germline V gene sequence: CDR1 MNHEY, CDR2 SVGAGI. The CDR3 consists of 15 residues.

This rearrangement joins TRBV10-3 to TRBJ1-5; possibly TRBD1 for D (5 bases). Germline assignment: CDR1 ENHRY and CDR2 SYGVKD. With 3 bases removed from V and 2 bases from J, the gap between germline ends came to 14 bases. The CDR3 is made up of 16 amino acids. The CDR3 DNA reads TGTGCCATCAGTGACTCTGGGGCAGGAGGCAATCAGCCCCAGCATTTT. Translating it yields CAISDSGAGGNQPQHF.